One sample yielded the 7 T cell receptor beta chains listed below, sequenced in a study of CD8 T cells in Susac syndrome. cDNA came from roughly 0.53 to 1 ug RNA primed by random hexamers. TCRdb re-called the immunoSEQ multiplex PCR reads with MiXCR, one entry per CDR3 protein. The table records hundreds of thousands of distinct CDR3 sequences, roughly 93% of them present only once. The source material was CD4+ T cells from PBMCs. The receptors were sampled from a human donor with multiple sclerosis.

This clonotype was seen only once. V usage is TRBV30 and J usage is TRBJ2-2; D gene ambiguous. The germline V gene encodes CDR1 GTSNPN and CDR2 SVGIG (reference sequence). There are 11 residues in the CDR3. The CDR3 DNA sequence: TGTGCGCGGAGATTCACCGGGGAGCTGTTTTTT. Residues: CARRFTGELFF. Variable domain in full (rest from reference TRBV30 and TRBJ2-2): SQTIHQWPATLVQPVGSPLSLECTVEGTSNPNLYWYRQAAGRGLQLLFYSVGIGQISSEVPQNLSASRPQDRQFILSSKKLLLSDSGFYLCARRFTGELFFGEGSRLTVL.

The gene calls are TRBV30 and TRBJ1-2; the D gene is possibly TRBD1 (6 bases). V was cut by 5 bases and J by 4 bases, with 8 bases left in between. The CDR3 is 11 amino acids. Germline V CDR1 and CDR2: GTSNPN, SVGIG (reference sequence). The CDR3 sequence: CAWGQSYGYTF. DNA for the CDR3: TGTGCCTGGGGACAGAGCTATGGCTACACCTTC.

This chain connects TRBV5-1 to TRBJ2-5; D remains unclear. With 4 bases removed from V and 2 bases from J, the gap between germline ends came to 12 bases. Looked up from germline, CDR1 is SGHRS and CDR2 is YFSETQ. The CDR3 contains 14 residues. Here the CDR3 reads CASSPGANQETQYF. CDR3 bases: TGCGCCAGCAGCCCCGGAGCGAATCAAGAGACCCAGTACTTC.

The chain combines TRBV15 with TRBJ2-2, with 8 bases matching TRBD1. The CDR3 consists of 13 residues. Per germline, CDR1 LNHNV and CDR2 YYDKDF (reference sequence). V shed 8 bases and J 5 bases; nucleotides not matched to a gene: 4. This CDR3 reads CATQRQGTGELFF. CDR3 in DNA: TGTGCCACCCAAAGACAGGGGACCGGGGAGCTGTTTTTT.

The gene calls are TRBV2 and TRBJ2-3; D possibly uses TRBD1 or TRBD2 (5 bases each). Germline V lookup: CDR1 SNHLY, CDR2 FYNNEI. V lost 9 bases and J 0 bases, leaving 13 bases between the germline ends. The CDR3 length is 14 residues. CDR3 DNA: TGTGCCAGTAACGGGGCAGGGAGCACAGATACGCAGTATTTT. As protein: CASNGAGSTDTQYF.

The chain is built from TRBV7-9 and TRBJ1-1; D gene unclear. Germline CDR1 is SEHNR and CDR2 is FQNEAQ (reference sequence). The CDR3 extends over 15 amino acids. V gave up 1 base and J gave up 2 bases, with 11 bases separating them. The DNA for the CDR3 is TGTGCCAGCAGCTTAGGGGGTCGAGTTAACACTGAAGCTTTCTTT. Residues: CASSLGGRVNTEAFF.

J is TRBJ2-4 and V is TRBV12-3 or TRBV12-4, with TRBD1 matching over 9 bases. The trim removed 3 bases at V and 7 bases at J, leaving 4 bases unmatched. The CDR3 totals 14 residues. The CDR3 protein is CASSFGTGLNIQYF. In DNA form, the CDR3 reads TGTGCCAGCAGTTTCGGGACAGGGCTGAACATTCAGTACTTC.